This TCR beta chain was retrieved from a study of T cell responses to AZD1222 COVID-19 vaccine. Background on the study: Pooled together were second doses at about 4 or about 12 weeks.

Broader study findings: Donors skewed white British and female; clonal diversity was possibly underestimated. Repertoires were sampled only after the peak T cell response. AZD1222 recipients seropositive at baseline numbered only five or six.

Comments on this clone: The antigen is not known.

V lost 4 bases and J 4 bases, leaving 15 bases between the germline ends. Germline lookup yields CDR1 MDHEN and CDR2 SYDVKM. This CDR3 is built from 15 residues. Assay used: immunoSEQ multiplex PCR; TCRdb lists only in-frame clones, some missing. The data hold 110,000 to 150,000 clones, with 80% to 90% observed a single time. The sequence derives from an adult in good health. The sequenced sample was peripheral blood, obtained on day 0 of AZD1222 vaccination. This chain links TRBV28 with TRBJ2-3, with D perhaps TRBD1 or TRBD2 (6 bases each). The DNA for the CDR3 is TGTGCCAGCAGTTCCCCGGGTAGGGGGGCAGATACGCAGTATTTT. It codes for CASSSPGRGADTQYF.